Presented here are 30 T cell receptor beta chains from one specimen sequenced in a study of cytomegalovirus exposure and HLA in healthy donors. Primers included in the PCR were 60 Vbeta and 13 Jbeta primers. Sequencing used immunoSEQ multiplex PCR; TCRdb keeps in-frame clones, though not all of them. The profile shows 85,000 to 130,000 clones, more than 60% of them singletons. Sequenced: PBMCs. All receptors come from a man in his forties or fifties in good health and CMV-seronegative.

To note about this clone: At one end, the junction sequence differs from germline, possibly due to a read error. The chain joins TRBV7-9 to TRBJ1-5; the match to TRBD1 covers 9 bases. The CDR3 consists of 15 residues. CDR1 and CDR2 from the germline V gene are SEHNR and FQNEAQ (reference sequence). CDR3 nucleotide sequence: TGTTCCAGCAGCCGGACAGGGGCCGGCAATCAGCCCCAGCATTTT. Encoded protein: CSSSRTGAGNQPQHF. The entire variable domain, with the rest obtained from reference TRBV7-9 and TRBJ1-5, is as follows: DTGVSQNPRHKITKRGQNVTFRCDPISEHNRLYWYRQTLGQGPEFLTYFQNEAQLEKSRLLSDRFSAERPKGSFSTLEIQRTEQGDSAMYLCSSSRTGAGNQPQHFGDGTRLSIL.

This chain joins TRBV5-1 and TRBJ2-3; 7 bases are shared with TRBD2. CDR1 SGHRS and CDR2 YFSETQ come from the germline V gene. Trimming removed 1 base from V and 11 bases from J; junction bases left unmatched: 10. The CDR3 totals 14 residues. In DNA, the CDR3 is TGCGCCAGCAGCTTGCCGGGGGGTAGGGGCGGGCAGTATTTT. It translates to CASSLPGGRGGQYF.

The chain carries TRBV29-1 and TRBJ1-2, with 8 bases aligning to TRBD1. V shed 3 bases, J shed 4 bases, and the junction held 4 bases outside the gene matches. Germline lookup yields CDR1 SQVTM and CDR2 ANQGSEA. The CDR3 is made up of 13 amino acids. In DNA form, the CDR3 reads TGCAGCGTTGACAGGACAGGGATCTATGGCTACACCTTC. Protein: CSVDRTGIYGYTF.

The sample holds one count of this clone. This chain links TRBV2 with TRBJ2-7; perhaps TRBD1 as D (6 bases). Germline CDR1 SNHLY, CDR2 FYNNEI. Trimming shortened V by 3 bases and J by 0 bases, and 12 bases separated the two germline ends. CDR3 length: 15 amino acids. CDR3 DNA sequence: TGTGCCAGCAGTGACCCGACAGGAAACTCCTACGAGCAGTACTTC. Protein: CASSDPTGNSYEQYF.

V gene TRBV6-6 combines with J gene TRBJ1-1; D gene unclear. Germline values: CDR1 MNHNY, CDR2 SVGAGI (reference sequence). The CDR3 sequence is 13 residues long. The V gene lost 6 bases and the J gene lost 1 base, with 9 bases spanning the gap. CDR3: CASREGGNTEAFF. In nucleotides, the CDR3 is TGTGCCAGCAGGGAGGGCGGGAACACTGAAGCTTTCTTT.

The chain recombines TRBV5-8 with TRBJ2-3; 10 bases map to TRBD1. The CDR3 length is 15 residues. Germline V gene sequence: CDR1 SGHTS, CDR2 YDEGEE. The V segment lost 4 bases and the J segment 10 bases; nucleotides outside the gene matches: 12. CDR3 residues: CASSLGTGVPLSQYF. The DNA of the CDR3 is TGTGCCAGCAGCCTCGGGACAGGGGTCCCCCTATCGCAGTATTTT. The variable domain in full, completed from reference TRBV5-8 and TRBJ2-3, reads EAGVTQSPTHLIKTRGQQATLRCSPISGHTSVYWYQQALGLGLQFLLWYDEGEERNRGNFPPRFSGRQFPNYSSELNVNALELEDSALYLCASSLGTGVPLSQYFGPGTRLTVL.

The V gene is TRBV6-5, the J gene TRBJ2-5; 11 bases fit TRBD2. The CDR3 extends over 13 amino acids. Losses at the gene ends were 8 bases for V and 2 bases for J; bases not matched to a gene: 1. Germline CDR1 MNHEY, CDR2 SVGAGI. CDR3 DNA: TGTGCCAGCCGACTAGCGGGGCAAGAGACCCAGTACTTC. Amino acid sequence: CASRLAGQETQYF.

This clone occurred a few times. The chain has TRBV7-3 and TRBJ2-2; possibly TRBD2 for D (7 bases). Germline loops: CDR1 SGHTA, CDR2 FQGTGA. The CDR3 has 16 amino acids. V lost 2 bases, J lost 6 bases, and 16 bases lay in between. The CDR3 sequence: CASSLYGGGTAGELFF. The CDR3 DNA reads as TGTGCCAGCAGCTTATATGGGGGGGGCACCGCCGGGGAGCTGTTTTTT.

CDR3 sequence reads: CASKEGAPPDTQYF. The CDR3 nucleotides read TGTGCCAGCAAAGAGGGGGCGCCTCCAGATACGCAGTATTTT. The chain is built from TRBV6-1 and TRBJ2-3; 7 bases are shared with TRBD1. The CDR3 loop spans 14 amino acids. Trimming took 7 bases from V and 4 from J; bases not matched to a gene: 8. CDR1 and CDR2 from the germline V gene are MNHNS and SASEGT.

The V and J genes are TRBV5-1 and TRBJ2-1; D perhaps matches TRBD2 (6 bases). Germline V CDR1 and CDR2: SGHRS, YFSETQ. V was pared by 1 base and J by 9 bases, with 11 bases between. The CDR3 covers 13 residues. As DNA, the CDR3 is TGCGCCAGCAGCTTGCGGGGGTTTGGTGAGCAGTTCTTC. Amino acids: CASSLRGFGEQFF.

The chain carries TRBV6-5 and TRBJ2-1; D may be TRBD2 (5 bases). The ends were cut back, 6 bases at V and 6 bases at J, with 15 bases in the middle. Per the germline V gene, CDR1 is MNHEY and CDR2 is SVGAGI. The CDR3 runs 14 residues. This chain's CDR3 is CASRPRPSRNEQFF. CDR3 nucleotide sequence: TGTGCCAGCAGGCCCCGCCCTAGCCGCAATGAGCAGTTCTTC.

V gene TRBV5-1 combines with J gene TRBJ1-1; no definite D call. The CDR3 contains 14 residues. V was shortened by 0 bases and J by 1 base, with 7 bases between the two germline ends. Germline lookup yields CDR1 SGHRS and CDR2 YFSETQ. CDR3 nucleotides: TGCGCCAGCAGCTTGGGCGGGCAGAACACTGAAGCTTTCTTT. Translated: CASSLGGQNTEAFF.

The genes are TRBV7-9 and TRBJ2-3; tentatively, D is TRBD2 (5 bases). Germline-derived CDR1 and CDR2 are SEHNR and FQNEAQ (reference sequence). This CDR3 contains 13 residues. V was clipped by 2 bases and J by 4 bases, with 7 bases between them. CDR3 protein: CASSLNSADTQYF. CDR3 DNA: TGTGCCAGCAGCTTAAATAGCGCAGATACGCAGTATTTT.

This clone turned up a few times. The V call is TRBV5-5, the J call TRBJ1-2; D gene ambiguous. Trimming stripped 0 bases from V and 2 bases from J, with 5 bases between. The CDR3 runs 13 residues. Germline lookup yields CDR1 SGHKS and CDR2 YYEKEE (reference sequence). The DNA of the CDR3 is TGTGCCAGCAGCTTGGACAGAAACTATGGCTACACCTTC. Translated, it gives CASSLDRNYGYTF.

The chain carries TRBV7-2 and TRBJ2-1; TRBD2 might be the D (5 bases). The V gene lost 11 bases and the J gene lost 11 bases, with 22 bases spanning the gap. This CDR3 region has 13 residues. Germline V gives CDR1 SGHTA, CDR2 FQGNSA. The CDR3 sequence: CASTPREVAKQFF. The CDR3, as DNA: TGTGCCTCCACCCCCAGAGAGGTAGCGAAGCAGTTCTTC.

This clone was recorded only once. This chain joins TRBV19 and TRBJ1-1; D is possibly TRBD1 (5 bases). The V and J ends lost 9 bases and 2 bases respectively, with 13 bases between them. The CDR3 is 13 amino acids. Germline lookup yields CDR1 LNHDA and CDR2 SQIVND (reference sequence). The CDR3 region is CASAGLANTEAFF. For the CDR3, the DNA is TGTGCCAGCGCAGGGTTGGCCAACACTGAAGCTTTCTTT.

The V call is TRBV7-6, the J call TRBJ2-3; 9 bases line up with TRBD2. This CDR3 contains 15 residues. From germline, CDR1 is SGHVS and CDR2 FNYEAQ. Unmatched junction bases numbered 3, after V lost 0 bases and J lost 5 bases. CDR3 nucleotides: TGTGCCAGCAGCTTAGCTGCGGGGGGGATAGATACGCAGTATTTT. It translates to CASSLAAGGIDTQYF. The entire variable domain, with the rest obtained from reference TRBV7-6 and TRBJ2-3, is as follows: GAGVSQSPRYKVTKRGQDVALRCDPISGHVSLYWYRQALGQGPEFLTYFNYEAQQDKSGLPNDRFSAERPEGSISTLTIQRTEQRDSAMYRCASSLAAGGIDTQYFGPGTRLTVL.

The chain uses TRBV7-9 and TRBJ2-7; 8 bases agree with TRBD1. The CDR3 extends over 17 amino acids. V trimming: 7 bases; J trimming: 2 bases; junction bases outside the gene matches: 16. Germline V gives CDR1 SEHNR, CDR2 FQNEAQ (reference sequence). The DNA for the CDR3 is TGTGCCAGCACCGCGTTCCCAGGGGGCTCGTCCACCTACGAGCAGTACTTC. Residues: CASTAFPGGSSTYEQYF.

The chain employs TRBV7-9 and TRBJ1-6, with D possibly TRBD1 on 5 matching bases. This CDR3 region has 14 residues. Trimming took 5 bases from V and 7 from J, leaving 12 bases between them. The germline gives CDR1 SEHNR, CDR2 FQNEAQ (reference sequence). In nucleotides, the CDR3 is TGTGCCAGCAGCCAAGGGACTTCGAATTCACCCCTCCACTTT. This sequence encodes CASSQGTSNSPLHF. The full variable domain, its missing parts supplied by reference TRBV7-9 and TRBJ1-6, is DTGVSQNPRHKITKRGQNVTFRCDPISEHNRLYWYRQTLGQGPEFLTYFQNEAQLEKSRLLSDRFSAERPKGSFSTLEIQRTEQGDSAMYLCASSQGTSNSPLHFGNGTRLTVT.

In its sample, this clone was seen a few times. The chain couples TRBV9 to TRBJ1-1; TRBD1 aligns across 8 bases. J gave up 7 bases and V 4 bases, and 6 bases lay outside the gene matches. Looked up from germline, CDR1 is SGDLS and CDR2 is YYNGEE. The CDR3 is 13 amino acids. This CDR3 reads CASSIRGLGEAFF. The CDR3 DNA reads TGTGCCAGCAGCATCAGGGGGCTGGGTGAAGCTTTCTTT.

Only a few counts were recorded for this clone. CDR3 sequence (DNA): TGTGCCAGCAGCGATCGACTCGGGGAGCTGTTTTTT. It yields the protein CASSDRLGELFF. The rearrangement uses TRBV9 and TRBJ2-2, with D uncertain. The germline V gene has CDR1 SGDLS and CDR2 YYNGEE. V was cut by 3 bases and J by 7 bases, with 7 bases left in between. The CDR3 has 12 residues. The full variable domain, its missing parts supplied by reference TRBV9 and TRBJ2-2, is DSGVTQTPKHLITATGQRVTLRCSPRSGDLSVYWYQQSLDQGLQFLIQYYNGEERAKGNILERFSAQQFPDLHSELNLSSLELGDSALYFCASSDRLGELFFGEGSRLTVL.

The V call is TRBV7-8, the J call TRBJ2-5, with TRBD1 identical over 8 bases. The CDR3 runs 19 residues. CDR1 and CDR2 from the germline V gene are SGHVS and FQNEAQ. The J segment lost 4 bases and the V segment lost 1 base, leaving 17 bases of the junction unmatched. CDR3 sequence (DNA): TGTGCCAGCAGCTTAGTTGTCTCCGGGGCAGGGGGCTGGAGAGAGACCCAGTACTTC. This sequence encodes CASSLVVSGAGGWRETQYF.

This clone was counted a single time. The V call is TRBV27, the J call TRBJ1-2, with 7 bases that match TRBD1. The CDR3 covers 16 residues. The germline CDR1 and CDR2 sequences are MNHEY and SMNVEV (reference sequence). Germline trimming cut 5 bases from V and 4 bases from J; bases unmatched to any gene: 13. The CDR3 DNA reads TGTGCCAGCAGTCCCTCGACAGGGATCATACCCTATGGCTACACCTTC. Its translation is CASSPSTGIIPYGYTF.

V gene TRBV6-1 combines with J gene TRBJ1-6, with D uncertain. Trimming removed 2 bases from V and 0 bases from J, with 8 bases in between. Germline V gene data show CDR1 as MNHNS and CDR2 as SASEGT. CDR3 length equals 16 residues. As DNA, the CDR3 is TGTGCCAGCAGTGAATGGGAGAGCTCCTATAATTCACCCCTCCACTTT. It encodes CASSEWESSYNSPLHF.

Here the CDR3 reads CASSGLLAEEETQYF. The CDR3 DNA is TGTGCCAGCAGTGGACTACTAGCGGAGGAAGAGACCCAGTACTTC. The chain carries TRBV2 and TRBJ2-5; 8 nucleotides align to TRBD2. CDR1 is SNHLY, CDR2 FYNNEI, per germline. This CDR3 is built from 15 residues. V was pared by 4 bases and J by 3 bases, with 7 bases of the junction left unmatched.

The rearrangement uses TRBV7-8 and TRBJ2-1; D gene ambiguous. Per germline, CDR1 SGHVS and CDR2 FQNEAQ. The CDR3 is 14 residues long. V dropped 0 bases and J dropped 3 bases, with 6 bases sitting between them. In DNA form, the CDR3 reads TGTGCCAGCAGCTTAGCCTCGAGCTACAATGAGCAGTTCTTC. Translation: CASSLASSYNEQFF.

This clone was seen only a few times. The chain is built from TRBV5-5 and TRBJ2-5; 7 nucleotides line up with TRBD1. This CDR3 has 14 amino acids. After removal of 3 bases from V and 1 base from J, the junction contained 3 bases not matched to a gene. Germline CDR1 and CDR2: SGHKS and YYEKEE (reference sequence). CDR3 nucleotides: TGTGCCAGCAGCTACGGGACAGTCCAAGAGACCCAGTACTTC. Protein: CASSYGTVQETQYF.

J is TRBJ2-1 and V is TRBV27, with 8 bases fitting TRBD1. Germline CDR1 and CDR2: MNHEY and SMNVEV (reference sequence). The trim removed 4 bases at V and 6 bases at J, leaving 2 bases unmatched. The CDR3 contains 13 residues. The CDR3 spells CASSSTGVNEQFF. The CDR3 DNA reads TGTGCCAGCAGTTCGACAGGGGTCAATGAGCAGTTCTTC.

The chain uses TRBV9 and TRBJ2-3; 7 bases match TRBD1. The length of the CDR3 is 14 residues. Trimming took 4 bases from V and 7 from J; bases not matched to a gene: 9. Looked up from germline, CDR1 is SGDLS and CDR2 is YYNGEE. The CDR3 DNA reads TGTGCCAGCAGCTTACGGGACAGTGAAAATACGCAGTATTTT. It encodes CASSLRDSENTQYF.

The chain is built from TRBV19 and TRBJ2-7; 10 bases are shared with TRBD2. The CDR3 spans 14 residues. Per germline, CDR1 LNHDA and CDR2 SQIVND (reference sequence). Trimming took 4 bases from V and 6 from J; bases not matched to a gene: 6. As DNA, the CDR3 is TGTGCCAGTAGTACCACGGGACTAGCGATCGAGCAGTACTTC. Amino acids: CASSTTGLAIEQYF.